The T cell receptor (beta chain) under discussion was sequenced for a study of T-cell reconstitution after alpha-beta-depleted transplantation in children. Study-level results: Where alpha-beta T cells came from about two months after transplant was reportedly several hundred expanded graft clones. Several patients had high TCRbeta diversity at day 60; it came from surviving recipient T cells and thymic progenitors.

V lost 6 bases and J lost 5; bases outside the gene matches: 7. CDR1 is DFQATT, CDR2 SNEGSKA, per germline (reference sequence). The CDR3 runs 14 residues. In this sample, this clonotype turned up many times. Its target is not known. Unique molecular identifiers featured in how the TCRbeta library was prepared. TCRdb recomputed calls from the PCR reads with MiXCR, one row per CDR3 protein. Of around 270,000 distinct CDR3 sequences in the sample, over 9% were seen once. This clonotype originated in a boy in the first two years of life with acute myeloid leukemia, due to receive a stem cell transplant. Sequencing used PBMCs, obtained before TCRalphabeta/CD19-depleted stem cell transplant. This chain connects TRBV20-1 to TRBJ2-5, with 12 bases matching TRBD2. CDR3 DNA sequence: TGCAGTGCCGAGACTAGCGGGAGTTACGAGACCCAGTACTTC. It encodes CSAETSGSYETQYF.